This TCR beta chain was obtained from a study of blood T cells in healthy people across ages. Whole-study context: About one barcoded beta molecule per two T cells came from capture by template switching.

Trimming removed 5 bases from V and 1 base from J, with 14 bases in between. The CDR3 covers 15 residues. Germline lookup yields CDR1 SEHNR and CDR2 FQNEAQ (reference sequence). Broader study findings: Versus aged donors, long-lived donors had higher diversity and more naive CD4+ cells. The donors' CMV status was not determined, possibly confounding changes in expanded clonotypes.

This clonotype was seen only a few times. The antigen is not known. A J-beta primer mix and a sample-barcoded 5' primer were used in a second PCR of roughly 6 to 12 cycles. A template-switch adaptor with 12 random nucleotides tagged each cDNA molecule. TCRdb reanalysed the 5' RACE reads using MiXCR and keeps one entry per CDR3 protein. The sample consists of under 2 million distinct CDR3 sequences, around 35% of them appearing once. The J gene is TRBJ1-2, the V gene TRBV7-9; D call uncertain. Sequenced material: blood. The receptor was derived from a woman aged 25 to 45 in good health. The CDR3 coding sequence is TGTGCCAGCAGCACGCAGGACGGAGTTAACTATGGCTACACCTTC. Residues: CASSTQDGVNYGYTF.